One T cell receptor beta chain is described in this entry. The antigen is not known. After isolation, RNA underwent reverse transcription to generate cDNA as the sequencing template. Clones were sequenced by immunoSEQ multiplex PCR, and TCRdb holds only the in-frame ones, with some missing. The sample holds 150,000 or so clones, roughly 50% seen once. These data are taken from a study of CD8+ T cells in alopecia areata. Study observations and caveats: Lesional tissue from the scalp (especially in alopecia totalis/universalis) showed higher clonality than normal scalp.

The CDR3 consists of 12 residues. Germline-derived CDR1 and CDR2 are SGHRS and YFSETQ. The V and J ends lost 0 bases and 8 bases respectively, with 6 bases between them. This TCR derives from a human donor in good health. J is TRBJ2-4 and V is TRBV5-1; no clear D gene. Specimen: CD4+ T cells sorted from blood. The chain's CDR3 is CASSLDGDIQYF. The CDR3 DNA reads TGCGCCAGCAGCTTGGACGGAGACATTCAGTACTTC.